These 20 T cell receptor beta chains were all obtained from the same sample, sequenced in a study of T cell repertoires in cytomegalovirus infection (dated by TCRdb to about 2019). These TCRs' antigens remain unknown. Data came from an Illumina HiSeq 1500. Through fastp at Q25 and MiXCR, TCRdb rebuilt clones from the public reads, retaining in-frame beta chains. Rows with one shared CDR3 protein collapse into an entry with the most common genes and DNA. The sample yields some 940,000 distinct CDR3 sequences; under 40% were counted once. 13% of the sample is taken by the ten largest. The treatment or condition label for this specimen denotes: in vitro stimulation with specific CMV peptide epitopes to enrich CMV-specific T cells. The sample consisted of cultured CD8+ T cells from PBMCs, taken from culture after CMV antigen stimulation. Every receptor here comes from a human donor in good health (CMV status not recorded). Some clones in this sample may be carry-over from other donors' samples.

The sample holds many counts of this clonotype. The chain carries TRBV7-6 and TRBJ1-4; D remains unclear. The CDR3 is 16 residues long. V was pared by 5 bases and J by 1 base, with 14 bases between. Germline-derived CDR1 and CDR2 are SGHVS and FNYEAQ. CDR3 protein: CASSGGPTETNEKLFF. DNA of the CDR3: TGTGCCAGCAGCGGCGGTCCCACAGAAACTAATGAAAAACTGTTTTTT.

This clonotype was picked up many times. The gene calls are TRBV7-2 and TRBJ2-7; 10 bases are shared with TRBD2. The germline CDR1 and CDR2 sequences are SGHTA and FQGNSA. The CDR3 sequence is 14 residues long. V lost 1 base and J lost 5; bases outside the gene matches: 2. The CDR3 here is CASSLDTSGDEQYF. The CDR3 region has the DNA TGTGCCAGCAGCTTAGACACTAGCGGGGACGAGCAGTACTTC. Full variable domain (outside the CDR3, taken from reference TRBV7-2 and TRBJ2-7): GAGVSQSPSNKVTEKGKDVELRCDPISGHTALYWYRQSLGQGLEFLIYFQGNSAPDKSGLPSDRFSAERTGGSVSTLTIQRTQQEDSAVYLCASSLDTSGDEQYFGPGTRLTVT.

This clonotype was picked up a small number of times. The chain's CDR3 is CASSFPVGRTKAFF. The DNA of the CDR3 is TGTGCCAGCAGCTTCCCCGTAGGCCGGACAAAGGCTTTCTTT. The gene calls are TRBV11-2 and TRBJ1-1; a weak D match, TRBD1 (5 bases). With 3 bases removed from V and 11 bases from J, the gap between germline ends came to 19 bases. CDR1 and CDR2 (germline): SGHAT, FQNNGV. This CDR3 is 14 amino acids long.

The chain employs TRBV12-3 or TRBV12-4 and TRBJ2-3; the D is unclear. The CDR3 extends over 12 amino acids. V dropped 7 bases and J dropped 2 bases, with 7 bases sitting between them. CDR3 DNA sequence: TGTGCCAGCACCGCGAACACAGATACGCAGTATTTT. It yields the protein CASTANTDTQYF.

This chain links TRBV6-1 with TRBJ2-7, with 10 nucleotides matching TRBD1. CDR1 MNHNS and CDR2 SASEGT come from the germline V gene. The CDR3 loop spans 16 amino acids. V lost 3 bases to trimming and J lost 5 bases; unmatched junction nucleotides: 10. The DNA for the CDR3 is TGTGCCAGCAGTGAGACTCCGGGACAGGGGATGGACGAGCAGTACTTC. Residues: CASSETPGQGMDEQYF.

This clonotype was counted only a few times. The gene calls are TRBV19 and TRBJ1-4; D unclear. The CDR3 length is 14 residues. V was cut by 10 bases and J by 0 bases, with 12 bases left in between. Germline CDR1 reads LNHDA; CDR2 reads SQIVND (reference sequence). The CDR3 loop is CATGRWATNEKLFF. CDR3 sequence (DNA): TGTGCCACCGGCCGGTGGGCAACTAATGAAAAACTGTTTTTT.

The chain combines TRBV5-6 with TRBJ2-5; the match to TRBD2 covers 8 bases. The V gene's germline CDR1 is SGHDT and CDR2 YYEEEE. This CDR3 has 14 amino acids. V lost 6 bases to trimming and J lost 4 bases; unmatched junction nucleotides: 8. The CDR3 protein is CASTQRGWGETQYF. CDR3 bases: TGTGCCAGCACTCAGCGGGGGTGGGGAGAGACCCAGTACTTC.

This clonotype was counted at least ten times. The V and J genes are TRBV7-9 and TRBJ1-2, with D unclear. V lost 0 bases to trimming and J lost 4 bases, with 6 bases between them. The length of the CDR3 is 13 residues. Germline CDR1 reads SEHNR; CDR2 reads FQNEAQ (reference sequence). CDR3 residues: CASSLAQFYGYTF. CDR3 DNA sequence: TGTGCCAGCAGCTTAGCGCAGTTCTATGGCTACACCTTC.

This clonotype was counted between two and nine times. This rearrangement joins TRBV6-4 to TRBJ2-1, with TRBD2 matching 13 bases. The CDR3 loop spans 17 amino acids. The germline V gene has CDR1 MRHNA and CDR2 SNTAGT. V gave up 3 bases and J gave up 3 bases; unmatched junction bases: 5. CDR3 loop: CASSETSGGLIYNEQFF. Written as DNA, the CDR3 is TGTGCCAGCAGTGAGACTAGCGGGGGGCTAATCTACAATGAGCAGTTCTTC.

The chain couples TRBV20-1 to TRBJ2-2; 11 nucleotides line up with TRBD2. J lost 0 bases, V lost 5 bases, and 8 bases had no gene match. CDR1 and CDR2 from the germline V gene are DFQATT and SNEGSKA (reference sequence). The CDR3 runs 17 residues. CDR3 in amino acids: CSASRLAGFANTGELFF. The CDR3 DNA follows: TGCAGTGCTTCGAGACTAGCGGGGTTCGCGAACACCGGGGAGCTGTTTTTT.

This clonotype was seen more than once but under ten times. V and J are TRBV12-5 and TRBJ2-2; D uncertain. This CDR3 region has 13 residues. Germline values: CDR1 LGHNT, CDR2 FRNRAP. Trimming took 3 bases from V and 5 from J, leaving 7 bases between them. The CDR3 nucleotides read TGTGCTAGTGGTTTTTCCGGGACCGGGGAGCTGTTTTTT. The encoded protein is CASGFSGTGELFF. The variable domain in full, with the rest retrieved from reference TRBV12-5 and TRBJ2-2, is DARVTQTPRHKVTEMGQEVTMRCQPILGHNTVFWYRQTMMQGLELLAYFRNRAPLDDSGMPKDRFSAEMPDATLATLKIQPSEPRDSAVYFCASGFSGTGELFFGEGSRLTVL.

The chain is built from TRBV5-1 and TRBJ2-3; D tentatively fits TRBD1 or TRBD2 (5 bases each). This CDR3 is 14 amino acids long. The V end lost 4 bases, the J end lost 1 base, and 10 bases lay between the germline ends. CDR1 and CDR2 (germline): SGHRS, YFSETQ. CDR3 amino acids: CASSEGDGTDTQYF. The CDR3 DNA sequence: TGCGCCAGCAGCGAAGGGGACGGCACAGATACGCAGTATTTT.

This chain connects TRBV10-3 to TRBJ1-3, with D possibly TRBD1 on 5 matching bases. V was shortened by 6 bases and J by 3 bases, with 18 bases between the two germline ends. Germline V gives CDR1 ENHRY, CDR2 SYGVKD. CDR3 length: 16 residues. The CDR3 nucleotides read TGTGCCATCAGACAAAGGGACCGGGAAGGTGGAAACACCATATATTTT. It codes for CAIRQRDREGGNTIYF.

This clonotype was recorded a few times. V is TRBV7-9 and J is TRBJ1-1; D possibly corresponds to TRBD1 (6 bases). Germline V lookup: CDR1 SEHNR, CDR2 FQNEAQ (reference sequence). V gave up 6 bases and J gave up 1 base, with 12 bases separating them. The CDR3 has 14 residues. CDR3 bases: TGTGCCAGCAGGGGGGCAGATGGGAACACTGAAGCTTTCTTT. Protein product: CASRGADGNTEAFF.

CDR3 amino acids: CASSGQGAIVDGYTF. DNA of the CDR3: TGTGCCAGCTCTGGACAGGGGGCGATTGTGGATGGCTACACCTTC. V gene TRBV18 combines with J gene TRBJ1-2; 11 bases are shared with TRBD1. CDR1 is KGHSH, CDR2 LQKENI, per germline. There are 15 residues in the CDR3. The V segment lost 6 bases and the J segment 6 bases; nucleotides outside the gene matches: 9.

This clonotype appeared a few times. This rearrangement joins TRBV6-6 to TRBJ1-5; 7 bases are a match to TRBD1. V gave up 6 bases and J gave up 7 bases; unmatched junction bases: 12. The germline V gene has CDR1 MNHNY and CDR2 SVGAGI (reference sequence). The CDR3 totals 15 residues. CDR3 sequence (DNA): TGTGCCAGCAGCCAACAGAATACAGGGGAACAGCCCCAGCATTTT. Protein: CASSQQNTGEQPQHF.

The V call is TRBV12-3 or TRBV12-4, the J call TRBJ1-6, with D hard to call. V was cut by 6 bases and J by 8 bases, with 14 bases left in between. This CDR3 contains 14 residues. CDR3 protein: CASRHGRDDSPLHF. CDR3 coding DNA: TGTGCCAGCAGACACGGACGGGATGATTCACCCCTCCACTTT.

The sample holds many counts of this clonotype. The CDR3 loop is CASVGGGTEAFF. The CDR3 DNA follows: TGTGCCAGCGTAGGGGGGGGCACTGAAGCTTTCTTT. The chain combines TRBV6-1 with TRBJ1-1; a possible D gene is TRBD1 (6 bases). Germline-derived CDR1 and CDR2 are MNHNS and SASEGT. Trimming took 8 bases from V and 4 from J, leaving 11 bases between them. This CDR3 contains 12 residues.

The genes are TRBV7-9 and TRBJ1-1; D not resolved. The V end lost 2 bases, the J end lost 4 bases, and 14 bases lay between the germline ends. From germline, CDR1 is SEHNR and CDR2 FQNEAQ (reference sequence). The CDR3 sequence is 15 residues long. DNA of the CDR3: TGTGCCAGCAGCTTACCTACCCGCGGGTTCACTGAAGCTTTCTTT. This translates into CASSLPTRGFTEAFF.

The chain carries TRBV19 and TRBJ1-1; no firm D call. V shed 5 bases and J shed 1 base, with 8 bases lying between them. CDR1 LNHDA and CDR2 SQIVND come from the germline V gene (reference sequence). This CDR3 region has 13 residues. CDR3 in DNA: TGTGCCAGTAGTCCCCCCAAGAACACTGAAGCTTTCTTT. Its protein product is CASSPPKNTEAFF.